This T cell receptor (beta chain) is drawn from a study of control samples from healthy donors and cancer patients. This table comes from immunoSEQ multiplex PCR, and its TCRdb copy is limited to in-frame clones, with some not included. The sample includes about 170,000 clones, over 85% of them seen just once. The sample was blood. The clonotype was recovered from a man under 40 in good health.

CDR3 loop: CASRRADYNSPLHF. The CDR3 nucleotides read TGTGCCAGCCGTCGGGCAGACTATAATTCACCCCTCCACTTT. This sequence joins TRBV5-6 and TRBJ1-6; no reliable D call. Trimming removed 7 bases from V and 3 bases from J, with 11 bases in between. Germline V gene data show CDR1 as SGHDT and CDR2 as YYEEEE. The CDR3 has 14 residues. Full variable domain (rest looked up from reference TRBV5-6 and TRBJ1-6): DAGVTQSPTHLIKTRGQQVTLRCSPKSGHDTVSWYQQALGQGPQFIFQYYEEEERQRGNFPDRFSGHQFPNYSSELNVNALLLGDSALYLCASRRADYNSPLHFGNGTRLTVT.